The clone carrying this T cell receptor beta chain appeared once. As yet, its antigen is unknown. The ends were cut back, 2 bases at V and 5 bases at J, with 9 bases in the middle. There are 13 residues in the CDR3. The germline V gene encodes CDR1 SGHNT and CDR2 YYREEE (reference sequence). Profiling relied on immunoSEQ multiplex PCR, and the TCRdb table lists in-frame clones only, not all of them. The sample gives some 150,000 clones, around 85% of which show up once; more than 5.5% is in the top ten. This entry is derived from a study of T cell responses to AZD1222 COVID-19 vaccine. Study-wide results and caveats: Just five or six AZD1222 recipients were seropositive at baseline.

The V call is TRBV5-4, the J call TRBJ2-3; D possibly uses TRBD1 or TRBD2 (6 bases each). This receptor was obtained from an adult in good health. The specimen was peripheral blood, collected on day 0 of MenACWY control vaccination. The CDR3 DNA reads TGTGCCAGCAGCTTCAGGGGAGGAGATACGCAGTATTTT. It encodes CASSFRGGDTQYF.